Given below is one T cell receptor (beta chain) in context. Its specificity is unknown. V trimming: 0 bases; J trimming: 1 base; junction bases outside the gene matches: 6. The CDR3 is 17 amino acids. Germline CDR1 is SGHDN and CDR2 is FVKESK. Genomic DNA belonging to each subset was distributed in equal measure over several immunoSEQ plates. Around 220 ng DNA, approximately 30,000 T cell genomes, went into each sorted-subset replicate PCR. TCRdb's table, derived via immunoSEQ multiplex PCR, lists solely in-frame clones and lacks some. The table includes some 1.4 million clones, about 96% detected once. The data belong to a study of shared clonotypes between healthy human individuals. Whole-study results and caveats: Several donors showed sharing of roughly 5% of naive CD4 clonotypes.

Subsets obtained from CD4+ cells comprised CD45RA+ naive and CD45RA-negative memory cells. Sequencing was carried out using naive CD4+ T cells sorted from blood. Indicated subset: CD45RA+ positively selected. V is TRBV14 and J is TRBJ2-3, with 8 bases aligning to TRBD1. The origin of this receptor is a man younger than 45 in good health. CDR3 nucleotides: TGTGCCAGCAGCCAAGACAAGGACAGGGTACGCACAGATACGCAGTATTTT. Translating gives CASSQDKDRVRTDTQYF.